This T cell receptor (beta chain) was recovered during a study of siplizumab effects on memory and regulatory T cells. The CDR3 sequence is 14 residues long. Trimming shortened V by 0 bases and J by 0 bases, and 5 bases separated the two germline ends. From germline, CDR1 is SGDLS and CDR2 YYNGEE. As regards this clone: Its matching antigen is unknown.

Assay used: immunoSEQ multiplex PCR; TCRdb lists only in-frame clones, some missing. The repertoire holds around 100,000 clones, with around 90% as singletons. Notes on the study in general: The majority of clones, roughly 80-95% of proliferating CD4+ or CD8+ clones, lacked an assignable naive or memory phenotype. Siplizumab produced a significant reduction in alloreactive sequences that were traceable to unstimulated CD4+ memory cells. Few alloreactive clones mapped to unstimulated subsets.

This TCR came from a human donor in good health. The material sequenced was CD4+ T cells sorted from blood. The rearrangement joins TRBV9 to TRBJ2-3; unclear D gene. The CDR3 coding sequence is TGTGCCAGCAGCGTAGAACAGAGCACAGATACGCAGTATTTT. It encodes CASSVEQSTDTQYF.